Listed below are T cell receptor beta chains from one sample, sequenced in a study of shared clonotypes between healthy human individuals. The table came from immunoSEQ multiplex PCR; TCRdb's copy has only in-frame clones and leaves some out. This table has millions of clones, 90% to 95% appearing once. The sample comprised naive CD4+ T cells sorted from blood. The source of these receptors is a man in his late teens or twenties in good health. CDR3s leave out the opening cysteine and the closing phenylalanine or tryptophan. D genes are given only for firm matches.

len,v_gene,d_gene,j_gene,CDR3aa
12,TRBV5-1,TRBD2,TRBJ2-1,ASSTSLAPNEQF
14,TRBV7-2,-,TRBJ2-7,ASSGGPAGISYEQY
16,TRBV14,-,TRBJ2-3,ASSYRGLRGDPTDTQY
13,TRBV28,-,TRBJ1-5,ASDPSLASNQPQH
14,TRBV10-3,-,TRBJ1-5,AISALRTRATQPQH
13,TRBV7-2,-,TRBJ2-5,ASSPGQSSQETQY
11,TRBV25-1,-,TRBJ1-4,ASSARGREKLF
13,TRBV15,-,TRBJ1-1,ATSHRVGMNTEAF
10,TRBV7-9,-,TRBJ1-3,ASSQNRDTIY
11,TRBV6-4,TRBD1,TRBJ1-2,ASSRTGNYGYT
13,TRBV7-9,-,TRBJ2-7,ASSYEGNPSYEQY
14,TRBV5-5,-,TRBJ1-4,ASSLGGLQPNEKLF
17,TRBV6-1,-,TRBJ1-2,ASSERFGRGLSYNYGYT
18,TRBV11-2,TRBD2,TRBJ2-3,ASSSEGTATSGPSTDTQY
14,TRBV5-1,-,TRBJ1-1,ASSPPQGSSNTEAF
14,TRBV27,TRBD2,TRBJ2-7,ASSYGLAGSSYEQY
11,TRBV7-9,-,TRBJ2-6,ASSSSGANVLT
12,TRBV6-6,-,TRBJ2-2,ASSNRENTGELF
18,TRBV13,TRBD2,TRBJ2-1,ASRPPGLAGFWAHYNEQF
11,TRBV25-1,-,TRBJ2-7,ASSEPLSYEQY
12,TRBV29-1,TRBD1,TRBJ2-7,SVEDGQVAYEQY
15,TRBV5-1,-,TRBJ1-3,ASSTQGSISAGNTIY
12,TRBV7-9,-,TRBJ1-1,ASSLPDGWAEAF
10,TRBV6-5,-,TRBJ1-3,ASSTLWGTIY
13,TRBV5-1,TRBD1,TRBJ2-7,ASSFSTGGPYEQY
12,TRBV7-2,TRBD1,TRBJ2-7,ASSLRQGAYEQY
13,TRBV28,-,TRBJ1-1,ASSFFSAPDTEAF
14,TRBV28,-,TRBJ1-5,ASSPAGRVGDQPQH
14,TRBV7-2,-,TRBJ2-5,ASSPLRGKGRETQY
13,TRBV18,TRBD1,TRBJ2-7,ASSGAGTGSYEQY
13,TRBV28,-,TRBJ1-5,ASREAGIRNQPQH
14,TRBV19,-,TRBJ1-6,ASSISGQGDNSPLH
14,TRBV6-1,-,TRBJ2-5,ASRERPGAGEETQY
11,TRBV6-6,-,TRBJ1-2,ANGKGGPRGYT
13,TRBV30,-,TRBJ2-2,AWSTRGIGTGELF
14,TRBV15,TRBD1,TRBJ1-1,ATSREILTGGTEAF
13,TRBV10-2,TRBD1,TRBJ1-5,ASSETGGRNQPQH
12,TRBV18,-,TRBJ2-5,ASSPIPGQETQY
13,TRBV5-4,TRBD2,TRBJ2-3,ASSLGGGATDTQY
14,TRBV30,-,TRBJ1-3,AWSVGKWSAGNTIY
12,TRBV25-1,-,TRBJ1-4,ASSEYGSSEKLF
11,TRBV28,TRBD1,TRBJ1-2,ASSPGTDYGYT
14,TRBV11-3,TRBD2,TRBJ2-5,ASSPGTSGRQETQY
13,TRBV30,-,TRBJ2-5,AWSTGNGGQETQY
13,TRBV19,TRBD1,TRBJ2-5,ASSRRDRVQETQY
16,TRBV7-9,TRBD1,TRBJ1-6,ASSLAGDRGSYNSPLH
12,TRBV28,-,TRBJ2-5,ASSSLGVQETQY
9,TRBV7-9,-,TRBJ1-4,ASSFPNGIT
13,TRBV7-9,-,TRBJ1-2,ASSSSPGYNYGYT